The 5 T cell receptor beta chains below all came from one sample that was sequenced in a study of blood T cell repertoires in COVID-19. Assay used: immunoSEQ multiplex PCR; TCRdb lists only in-frame clones, some missing. The sample includes about 170,000 clones, less than 80% of them seen just once. The sequencing sample was made of PBMCs or T cells enriched from blood (not recorded which). These receptors were taken from a woman aged 70-85 years in a cohort exposed to, infected with or recovered from COVID-19 (not recorded which).

The chain is built from TRBV10-2 and TRBJ2-1; TRBD1 matches at 7 bases. The length of the CDR3 is 13 residues. Germline trimming cut 0 bases from V and 12 bases from J; bases unmatched to any gene: 5. The germline CDR1 and CDR2 sequences are WSHSY and SAAADI. This chain's CDR3 is CASSESGQAWQFF. The CDR3 coding sequence is TGCGCCAGCAGTGAGTCCGGACAGGCGTGGCAGTTCTTC.

This sequence joins TRBV2 and TRBJ2-7, with D hard to call. This CDR3 contains 12 residues. With 6 bases removed from V and 4 bases from J, the gap between germline ends came to 10 bases. Germline V gene data show CDR1 as SNHLY and CDR2 as FYNNEI. Here the CDR3 DNA reads TGTGCCAGCAGCCTTCAGTCGTACGAGCAGTACTTC. This sequence encodes CASSLQSYEQYF.

This clone was observed at least ten times. V is TRBV3-1 (or the pseudogene TRBV3-2) and J is TRBJ1-5; 7 bases agree with TRBD1. The CDR3 covers 15 residues. The ends lost 2 bases at V and 3 bases at J; junction bases unmatched: 4. Germline V CDR1 and CDR2: LGHDT, YNNKEL (reference sequence). CDR3 amino acids: CASSQYGTDNQPQHF. CDR3 coding DNA: TGTGCCAGCAGCCAATACGGGACAGACAATCAGCCCCAGCATTTT.

This clone showed up just a few times. The rearrangement uses TRBV6-5 and TRBJ2-1; D gene ambiguous. Germline V gives CDR1 MNHEY, CDR2 SVGAGI. The CDR3 has 15 residues. Trimming removed 0 bases at V and 4 bases at J, with 10 bases between. CDR3 sequence (DNA): TGTGCCAGCAGTTACTCGATCATCGGTTACAATGAGCAGTTCTTC. Translating gives CASSYSIIGYNEQFF.

The chain is built from TRBV5-4 and TRBJ2-5, with TRBD1 identical over 7 bases. The CDR3 length is 14 residues. Losses at the gene ends were 5 bases for V and 2 bases for J; bases not matched to a gene: 6. CDR1 and CDR2 from the germline V gene are SGHNT and YYREEE (reference sequence). Here the CDR3 DNA reads TGTGCCAGCAGGTTCGGGACAGAACAAGAGACCCAGTACTTC. This codes for CASRFGTEQETQYF.